The entry below describes one T cell receptor (beta chain). Its target is not known. With a much larger clone just one base away, this may be a read error. This entry is derived from a study of T cell repertoires in cytomegalovirus infection. At the level of the study: Public TCR beta signatures were indicative of both CMV infection and a matching HLA type. General study points: The cumulative frequency of public TCR beta families distinguished individuals who carried CMV together with the relevant HLA. Clonotype analysis showed dominance of the ex vivo response by HLA-C-restricted CMV-specific TCR beta clonotypes.

MiXCR was run by TCRdb on the reads, yielding one entry per CDR3 protein. The sample has just under 300,000 distinct CDR3 sequences; about 9.2% are singletons. This CDR3 is 11 amino acids long. Germline V gene data show CDR1 as SGHVT and CDR2 as SQSDAQ. Sequences were obtained from PBMCs. This chain uses TRBV7-4 with TRBJ1-2, with no clear D. This receptor was identified in a human donor in good health (CMV status not recorded). Some clones in this sample may be carry-over from other donors' samples. The CDR3 DNA reads TGTGCCAGCATGGTACGGGGTGGCTACAGCTTC. This sequence encodes CASMVRGGYSF.